This T cell receptor (beta chain) was captured by sequencing in a study of blood T cell repertoires in COVID-19. Across the study: Whether acute or convalescent, the COVID-19 samples came from the United States, Italy and Spain. T cells, B-cell-depleted T cells, or PBMCs supplied cDNA or gDNA.

In the original workflow: Amplification of reference gene primers was used by the study to estimate nucleated cell counts. Using immunoSEQ multiplex PCR, the repertoire was profiled, and TCRdb retains in-frame clones only, with some absent. D and trimming come from the DNA, and the V and J calls and clone size come from that table. The table has about 150,000 clones, roughly 80% seen once; the top ten hold approximately 10%. Germline lookup yields CDR1 SGHKS and CDR2 YYEKEE (reference sequence). Germline trimming cut 4 bases from V and 1 base from J; bases unmatched to any gene: 15. This CDR3 is 18 amino acids long.

The specimen was peripheral blood. This chain connects TRBV5-5 to TRBJ2-5, with 8 nucleotides matching TRBD2. This sequence was found in a man in his 70s with active or convalescent COVID-19. In nucleotides, the CDR3 is TGTGCCAGCAGCCCCCAGGGGAGCGGGGGCTCCTTCCAAGAGACCCAGTACTTC. This codes for CASSPQGSGGSFQETQYF. Full variable domain (missing parts from reference TRBV5-5 and TRBJ2-5): DAGVTQSPTHLIKTRGQQVTLRCSPISGHKSVSWYQQVLGQGPQFIFQYYEKEERGRGNFPDRFSARQFPNYSSELNVNALLLGDSALYLCASSPQGSGGSFQETQYFGPGTRLLVL.